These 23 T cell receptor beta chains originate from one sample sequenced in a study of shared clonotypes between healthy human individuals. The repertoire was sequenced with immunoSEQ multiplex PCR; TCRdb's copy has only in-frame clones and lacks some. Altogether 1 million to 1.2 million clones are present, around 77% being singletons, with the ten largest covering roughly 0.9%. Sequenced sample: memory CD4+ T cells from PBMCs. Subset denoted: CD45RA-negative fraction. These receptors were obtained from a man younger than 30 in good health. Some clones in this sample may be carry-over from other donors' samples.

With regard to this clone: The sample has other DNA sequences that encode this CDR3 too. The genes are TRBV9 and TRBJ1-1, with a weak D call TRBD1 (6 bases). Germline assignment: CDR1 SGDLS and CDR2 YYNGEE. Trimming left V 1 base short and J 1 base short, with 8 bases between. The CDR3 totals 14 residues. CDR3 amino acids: CASSVTGQNTEAFF. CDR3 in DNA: TGTGCCAGCAGCGTAACGGGACAGAACACTGAAGCTTTCTTT. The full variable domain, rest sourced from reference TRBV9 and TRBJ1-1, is DSGVTQTPKHLITATGQRVTLRCSPRSGDLSVYWYQQSLDQGLQFLIQYYNGEERAKGNILERFSAQQFPDLHSELNLSSLELGDSALYFCASSVTGQNTEAFFGQGTRLTVV.

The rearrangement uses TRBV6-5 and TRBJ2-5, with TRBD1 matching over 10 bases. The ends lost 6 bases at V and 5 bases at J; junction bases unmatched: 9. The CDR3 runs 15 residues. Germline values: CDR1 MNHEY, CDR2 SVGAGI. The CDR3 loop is CASSRRQGAVETQYF. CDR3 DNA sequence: TGTGCCAGCAGCAGGAGACAGGGGGCGGTTGAGACCCAGTACTTC.

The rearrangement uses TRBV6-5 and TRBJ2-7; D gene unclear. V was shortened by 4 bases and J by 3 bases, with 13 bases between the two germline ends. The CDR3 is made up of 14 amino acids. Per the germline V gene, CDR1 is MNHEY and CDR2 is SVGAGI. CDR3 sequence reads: CASSSSNRGYEQYF. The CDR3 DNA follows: TGTGCCAGCAGTTCGTCTAACAGAGGCTACGAGCAGTACTTC.

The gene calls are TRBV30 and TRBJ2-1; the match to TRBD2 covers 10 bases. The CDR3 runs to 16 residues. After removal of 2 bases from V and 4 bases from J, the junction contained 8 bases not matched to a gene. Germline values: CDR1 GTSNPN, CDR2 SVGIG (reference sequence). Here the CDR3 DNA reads TGTGCCTGGAGTCGAGGCCGGACTAGCGGTTACAATGAGCAGTTCTTC. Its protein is CAWSRGRTSGYNEQFF.

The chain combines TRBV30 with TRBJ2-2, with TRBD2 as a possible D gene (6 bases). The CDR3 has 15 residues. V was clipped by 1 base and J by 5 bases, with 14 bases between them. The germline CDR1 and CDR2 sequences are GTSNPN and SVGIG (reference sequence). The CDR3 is CAWSGSSRDTGELFF. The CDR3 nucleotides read TGTGCCTGGAGTGGCAGCTCGCGGGATACCGGGGAGCTGTTTTTT.

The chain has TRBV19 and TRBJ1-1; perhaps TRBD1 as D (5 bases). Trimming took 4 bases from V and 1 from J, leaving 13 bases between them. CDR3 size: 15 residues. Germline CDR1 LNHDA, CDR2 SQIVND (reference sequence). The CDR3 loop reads CASSTRGTANTEAFF. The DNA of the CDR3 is TGTGCCAGTAGTACAAGAGGGACTGCGAACACTGAAGCTTTCTTT.

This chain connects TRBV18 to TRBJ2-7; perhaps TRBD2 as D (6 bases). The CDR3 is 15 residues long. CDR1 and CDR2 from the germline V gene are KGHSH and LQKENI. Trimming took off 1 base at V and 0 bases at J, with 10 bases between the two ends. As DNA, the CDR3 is TGTGCCAGCTCACCACTGCGGGACCGCTCCTACGAGCAGTACTTC. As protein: CASSPLRDRSYEQYF.

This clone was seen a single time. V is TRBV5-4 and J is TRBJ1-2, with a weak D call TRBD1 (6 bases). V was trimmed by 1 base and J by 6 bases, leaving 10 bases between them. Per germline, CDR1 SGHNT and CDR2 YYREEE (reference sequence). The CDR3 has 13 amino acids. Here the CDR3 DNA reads TGTGCCAGCAGCTTGAGGGCAGGGGATGGCTACACCTTC. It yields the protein CASSLRAGDGYTF.

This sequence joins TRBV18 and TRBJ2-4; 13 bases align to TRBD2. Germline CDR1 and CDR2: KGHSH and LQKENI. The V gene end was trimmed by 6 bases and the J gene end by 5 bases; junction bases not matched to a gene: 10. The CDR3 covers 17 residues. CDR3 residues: CASSRGTSGTGENIQYF. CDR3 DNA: TGTGCCAGCTCGAGGGGGACTAGCGGGACCGGGGAAAACATTCAGTACTTC. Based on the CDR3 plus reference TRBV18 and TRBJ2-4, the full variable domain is NAGVMQNPRHLVRRRGQEARLRCSPMKGHSHVYWYRQLPEEGLKFMVYLQKENIIDESGMPKERFSAEFPKEGPSILRIQQVVRGDSAAYFCASSRGTSGTGENIQYFGAGTRLSVL.

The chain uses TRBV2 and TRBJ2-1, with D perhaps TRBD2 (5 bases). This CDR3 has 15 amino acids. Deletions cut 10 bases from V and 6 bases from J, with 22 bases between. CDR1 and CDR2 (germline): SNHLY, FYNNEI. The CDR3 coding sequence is TGTGCCATCCCCCTACCCGGGAAATCCCTCAATGAGCAGTTCTTC. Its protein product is CAIPLPGKSLNEQFF.

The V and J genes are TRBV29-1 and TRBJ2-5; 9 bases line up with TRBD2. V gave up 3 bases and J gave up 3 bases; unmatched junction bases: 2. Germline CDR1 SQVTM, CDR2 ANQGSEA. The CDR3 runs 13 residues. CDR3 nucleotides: TGCAGCGTTGAGAGCGGGAGGAAAGAGACCCAGTACTTC. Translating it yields CSVESGRKETQYF.

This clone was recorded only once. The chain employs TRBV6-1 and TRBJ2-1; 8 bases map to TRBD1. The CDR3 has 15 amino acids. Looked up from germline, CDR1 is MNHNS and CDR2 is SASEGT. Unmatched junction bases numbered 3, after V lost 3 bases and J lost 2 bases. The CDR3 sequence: CASSETGDPYNEQFF. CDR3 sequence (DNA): TGTGCCAGCAGTGAGACAGGGGACCCCTACAATGAGCAGTTCTTC.

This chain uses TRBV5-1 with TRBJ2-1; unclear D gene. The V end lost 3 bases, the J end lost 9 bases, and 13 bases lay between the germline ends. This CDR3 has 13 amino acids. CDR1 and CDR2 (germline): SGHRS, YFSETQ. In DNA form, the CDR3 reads TGCGCCAGCAGCTCGCTCGACGAGGCTGAGCAGTTCTTC. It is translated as CASSSLDEAEQFF.

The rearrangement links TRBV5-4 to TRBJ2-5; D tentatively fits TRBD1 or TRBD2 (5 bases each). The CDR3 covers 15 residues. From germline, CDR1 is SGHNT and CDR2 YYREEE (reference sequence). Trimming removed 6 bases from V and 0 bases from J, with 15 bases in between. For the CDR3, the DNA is TGTGCCAGCAACCCGGACGGGGCGTACCAAGAGACCCAGTACTTC. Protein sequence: CASNPDGAYQETQYF.

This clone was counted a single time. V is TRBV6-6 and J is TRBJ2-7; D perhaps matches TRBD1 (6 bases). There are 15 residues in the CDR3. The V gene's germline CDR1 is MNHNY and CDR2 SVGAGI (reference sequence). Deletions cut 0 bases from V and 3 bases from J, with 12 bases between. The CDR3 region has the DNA TGTGCCAGCAGTTACTCGGGGACAACCCACTACGAGCAGTACTTC. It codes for CASSYSGTTHYEQYF.

The CDR3 nucleotides are TGTGCCAGCAGCTTAGTCGGGGGAGCGAACACTGAAGCTTTCTTT. This gives the protein CASSLVGGANTEAFF. The chain couples TRBV7-9 to TRBJ1-1; tentatively, D is TRBD1 (5 bases). V was pared by 1 base and J by 1 base, with 10 bases between. CDR3 length: 15 residues. Germline values: CDR1 SEHNR, CDR2 FQNEAQ (reference sequence). The variable domain in full, completed from reference TRBV7-9 and TRBJ1-1, reads DTGVSQNPRHKITKRGQNVTFRCDPISEHNRLYWYRQTLGQGPEFLTYFQNEAQLEKSRLLSDRFSAERPKGSFSTLEIQRTEQGDSAMYLCASSLVGGANTEAFFGQGTRLTVV.

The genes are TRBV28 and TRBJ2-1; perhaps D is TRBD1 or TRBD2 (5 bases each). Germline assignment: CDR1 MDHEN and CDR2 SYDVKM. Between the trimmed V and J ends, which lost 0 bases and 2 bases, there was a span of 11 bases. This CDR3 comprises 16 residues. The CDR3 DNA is TGTGCCAGCAGTTTATGGTCCCAGGGACCCTACAATGAGCAGTTCTTC. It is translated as CASSLWSQGPYNEQFF.

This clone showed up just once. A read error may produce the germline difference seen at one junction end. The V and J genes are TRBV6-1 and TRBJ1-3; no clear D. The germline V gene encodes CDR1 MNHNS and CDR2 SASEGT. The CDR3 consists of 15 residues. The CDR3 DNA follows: TGTGCCAGCAGAGAAGGACGGGGCTCTGGAAACACCATATATTTT. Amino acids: CASREGRGSGNTIYF.

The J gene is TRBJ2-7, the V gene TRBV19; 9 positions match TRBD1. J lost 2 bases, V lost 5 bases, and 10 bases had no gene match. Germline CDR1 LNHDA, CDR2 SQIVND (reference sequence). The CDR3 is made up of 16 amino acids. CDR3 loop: CASSPIPGTGTYEQYF. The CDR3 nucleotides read TGTGCCAGTAGTCCGATCCCTGGGACAGGGACCTACGAGCAGTACTTC.

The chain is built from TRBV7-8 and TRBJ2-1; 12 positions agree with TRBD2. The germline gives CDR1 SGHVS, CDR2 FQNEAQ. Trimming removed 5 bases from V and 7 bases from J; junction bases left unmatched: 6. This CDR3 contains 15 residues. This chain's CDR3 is CASSPLAGGYNEQFF. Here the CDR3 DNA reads TGTGCCAGCAGCCCACTAGCGGGAGGCTATAATGAGCAGTTCTTC.

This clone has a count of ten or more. In DNA form, the CDR3 reads TGTGCCAGCAGACGGACCGGACTAGAGGCCGACGAGCAGTACTTC. It encodes CASRRTGLEADEQYF. The chain joins TRBV7-9 to TRBJ2-7; 7 nucleotides agree with TRBD2. With 6 bases clipped from V and 5 bases from J, the junction kept 13 bases outside the gene matches. Per the germline V gene, CDR1 is SEHNR and CDR2 is FQNEAQ (reference sequence). The CDR3 is 15 amino acids.

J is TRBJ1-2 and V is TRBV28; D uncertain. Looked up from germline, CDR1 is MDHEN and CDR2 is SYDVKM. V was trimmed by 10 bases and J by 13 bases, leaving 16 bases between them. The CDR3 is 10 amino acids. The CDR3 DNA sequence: TGTGCCACTCTGGCCAGGAGGGTCACCTTC. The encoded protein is CATLARRVTF.

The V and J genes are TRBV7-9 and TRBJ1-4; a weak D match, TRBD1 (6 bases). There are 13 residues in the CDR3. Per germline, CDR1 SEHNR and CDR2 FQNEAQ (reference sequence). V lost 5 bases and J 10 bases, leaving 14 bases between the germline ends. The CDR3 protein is CASSPPSRGKLFF. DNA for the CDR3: TGTGCCAGCAGCCCGCCCTCCAGGGGAAAACTGTTTTTT.